Here is one T cell receptor (beta chain) with its context. Its cognate antigen has yet to be identified. The sample holds no much larger clone one base away, and base qualities are not on file. The data are from a study of blood T cells in healthy people across ages (dated by TCRdb to the mid-2010s). Regarding the research as a whole: Template switching captured roughly one uniquely barcoded TCR beta cDNA molecule per two T cells in model experiments. To track age-related changes in TCR beta repertoire diversity, the study relied on deep sequencing normalized with unique cDNA molecular identifiers. Donors were grouped into four age groups: young (average roughly 15 years), middle-aged (39), aged (about 60) and long-lived (around 80). To avoid experimental bias, donors of different ages were distributed randomly across sequencing lanes. Using the same blood draw, the study looked at two additional independent replicas of 1 million unique cDNA reads for two donors, one aged 18 to 29 and the other aged 80 or older.

Systemically healthy Caucasian individuals from Russia, about 38 in total and aged about 6 to 100 years, were included as donors. About 9.8 milliliters of peripheral blood were drawn from each donor into EDTA-treated Vacutainer tubes. Ficoll-Paque density-gradient centrifugation was used to isolate PBMCs, with at least 7 million obtained per sample. Total RNA was extracted from PBMCs with Trizol reagent, with at least 5 micrograms obtained per sample. For every donor, flow cytometry on a PBMC aliquot measured the percentage of naive CD45RAhigh/CD27high T cells. The CDR3 has 16 amino acids, counting the end cysteine and phenylalanine. CDR3 DNA is the only sequence kept; it has 48 bases, read in frame from the first base. Trimming at the junction amounts to 7 bases on V and 2 bases on J, and the germline ends lie 21 bases apart. Via the germline V gene (reference sequence), CDR1 is MNHNY and CDR2 SVGAGI.

Libraries were prepared through 5' RACE. TCRdb shows the sequencer as Illumina HiSeq 2500. The second PCR ran for about 7 to 11 cycles and used a J-beta primer mix along with a sample-barcoded 5' primer. A template-switch 5' adaptor carrying 12 random nucleotides introduced a unique molecular identifier onto each TCR beta cDNA molecule. At least 3 million CDR3-containing paired-end reads were obtained from each sample. The Mint cDNA synthesis kit, primed by a TRBC-specific oligonucleotide, was used to synthesize first-strand cDNA from all RNA. Following uracil-DNA glycosylase treatment, a first 18-cycle PCR with universal primers M1SS and BC2_uni_R was performed on all cDNA. Turning to the authors' computational methods: Each sample was normalized by randomly selecting 1 million high-quality reads, each carrying a distinct molecular identifier. Reads with shared molecular identifiers were discarded instead of being binned into consensus sequences. MiTCR, with a Q25 quality threshold and the strictest error-elimination algorithm, was used for CDR3 identification, clonotype clustering and error correction. A nonparametric unseen species model with Euler transformation was used to estimate lower-bound total TCR beta diversity. Using fastp trimming at Q25 and MiXCR clonotype assembly, TCRdb reanalyzed the public sequencing data and kept in-frame beta chains. Rows with a matching CDR3 protein are joined into one entry that keeps the most common DNA and genes. For this entry, the V and J calls and clone size follow TCRdb and not the study's own pipeline. For this sample there are around 990,000 distinct CDR3 sequences; roughly two fifths appear just once. In total, the top ten clones hold under 15% of the sample.

Findings and caveats that apply to the study as a whole: Bulk unsorted PBMC profiling prevented conclusive comparison of naive and antigen-experienced compartments. A strong correlation was found between observed TCR beta diversity and the percentage of naive T cells measured by flow cytometry. Estimates of total diversity based on one million sequenced T cells were regarded as lower bounds and as underestimates. Because the CMV infection status of the donors was unknown, age-related changes in expanded clonotypes may potentially have been confounded. Observed TCR beta diversity per million T cells fell roughly linearly with age, and a significant reduction was already apparent by age around 40. Compared with the aged group, more naive CD4+ T cells, fewer expanded clones and increased TCR diversity were shown by the long-lived group, suggesting age selection.

The sequence is built from TRBV6-6 and TRBJ2-7; TRBD2 might be the D gene, on 6 matching bases. Specimen: blood. The receptor was derived from a man aged 18 to 35 in good health. The sequenced DNA: TGTGCCAGCACCCAAGGAGGTGGATCGGGGGCCTACGAGCAGTACTTC. Its product reads: CASTQGGGSGAYEQYF.